The TCR beta chain under discussion was sequenced for a study of OX40 agonist ivuxolimab in advanced cancers. Produced via immunoSEQ multiplex PCR; TCRdb's table is partial and in-frame only. This sample has tens of thousands of clones, with nearly 90% found just once. J lost 0 bases, V lost 6 bases, and 10 bases had no gene match. The CDR3 covers 17 residues. CDR1 is LGHNA, CDR2 YNFKEQ, per germline. This clonotype was obtained from an adult with an advanced solid tumor such as melanoma, head and neck, liver or kidney cancer. The source material was CD4+ or CD8+ T cells sorted from blood, sampled in a trial of the OX40 agonist ivuxolimab. V and J are TRBV4-2 and TRBJ1-1, with 10 bases aligning to TRBD1. CDR3 sequence reads: CASRPGQGLRVNTEAFF. The CDR3 nucleotides are TGTGCCAGCAGGCCGGGACAGGGGCTTAGGGTGAACACTGAAGCTTTCTTT.